The rows below give T cell receptor beta chains drawn from one sample of a study of blood T cells in healthy people across ages. TCRdb re-analysed the 5' RACE reads in MiXCR, keeping a single row per CDR3 protein. The sample comprises about 580,000 distinct CDR3 sequences, around half of which are singletons, and about 26% rests with the top ten. Sequencing was done on a sample of blood. Receptor source: a man at least 80 years old in good health. Each CDR3 is given with its conserved first and last residue. A D gene is named only where the DNA matches it firmly. Rows may omit the clone size; those that give it use once, few, many or a size class.

.	TRBJ2-1	.	TRBV7-9	CASNRDGHSYNEQFF	TGTGCCAGCAACAGAGACGGACACTCCTACAATGAGCAGTTCTTC
.	TRBJ2-1	.	TRBV5-1	CASSFTLNDEQFF	TGCGCCAGCAGCTTCACATTGAACGATGAGCAGTTCTTC
.	TRBJ1-1	.	TRBV5-5	CASSLIGALMNTEAFF	TGTGCCAGCAGCTTGATAGGGGCGTTAATGAACACTGAAGCTTTCTTT
TRBD2	TRBJ2-3	.	TRBV20-1	CSAESSGSSTDTQYF	TGCAGTGCCGAGTCTAGCGGGAGTAGCACAGATACGCAGTATTTT
.	TRBJ1-1	.	TRBV5-1	CASNDGGGTEAFF	TGCGCCAGCAACGACGGAGGGGGGACTGAAGCTTTCTTT
TRBD2	TRBJ2-1	few	TRBV20-1	CSARGLAEGYNEQFF	TGCAGTGCCCGCGGACTAGCGGAGGGTTACAATGAGCAGTTCTTC
.	TRBJ2-1	few	TRBV7-9	CASSARRGTHSYNEQFF	TGTGCCAGCAGCGCCCGGAGGGGGACACACTCCTACAATGAGCAGTTCTTC
.	TRBJ2-1	many	TRBV7-9	CASSLAANEQFF	TGTGCCAGCAGCTTAGCGGCGAATGAGCAGTTCTTC
.	TRBJ2-5	.	TRBV6-1	CASSEGRYGTYQETQYF	TGTGCCAGCAGTGAGGGCCGTTACGGGACGTACCAAGAGACCCAGTACTTC
TRBD2	TRBJ2-3	.	TRBV28	CASSLWTSGSETDTQYF	TGTGCCAGCAGTTTATGGACTAGCGGGAGTGAAACAGATACGCAGTATTTT
.	TRBJ2-2	.	TRBV5-1	CASRGYTGELFF	TGCGCCAGCAGGGGTTACACCGGGGAGCTGTTTTTT
.	TRBJ1-2	.	TRBV20-1	CSARRVGSLVYGYTF	TGCAGTGCCCGAAGGGTTGGCAGTTTAGTCTATGGCTACACCTTC
TRBD1	TRBJ1-4	.	TRBV15	CATSRDRGAEKLFF	TGTGCCACCAGCAGAGACAGGGGGGCTGAAAAACTGTTTTTT
.	TRBJ1-4	.	TRBV6-1	CASSFQGGNEKLFF	TGTGCCAGCAGTTTCCAGGGTGGTAATGAAAAACTGTTTTTT
TRBD2	TRBJ2-1	few	TRBV5-1	CASSLGTSLLNEQFF	TGCGCCAGCAGTTTGGGGACTAGCCTCCTCAATGAGCAGTTCTTC
.	TRBJ2-4	.	TRBV6-2/TRBV6-3	CASSTLRGALYIQYF	TGTGCCAGCAGTACCCTCAGGGGGGCCTTATACATTCAGTACTTC
.	TRBJ2-5	few	TRBV7-7	CASSLGPEPQETQYF	TGTGCTAGCAGCTTAGGTCCGGAACCTCAAGAGACCCAGTACTTC
.	TRBJ1-5	once	TRBV28	CASQGQGNQPQHF	TGTGCCAGCCAAGGGCAGGGAAATCAGCCCCAGCATTTT
TRBD1	TRBJ2-1	.	TRBV9	CASSARTGGDDEQFF	TGTGCCAGCAGCGCCCGGACAGGGGGTGACGATGAGCAGTTCTTC
TRBD1	TRBJ1-4	.	TRBV27	CASSFGQGRPISEKLFF	TGTGCCAGCAGTTTTGGACAGGGGAGGCCTATTTCAGAAAAACTGTTTTTT
.	TRBJ1-5	.	TRBV21-1	CASTPDPRPYQPQHF	TGTGCCAGCACCCCAGATCCGCGGCCGTATCAGCCCCAGCATTTT
.	TRBJ2-1	once	TRBV2	CASRDPGDEQFF	TGTGCCAGCAGGGACCCAGGGGATGAGCAGTTCTTC
.	TRBJ2-1	.	TRBV2	CASSELRGAPNEQFF	TGTGCCAGCAGTGAGCTTCGGGGCGCTCCCAATGAGCAGTTCTTC
.	TRBJ2-7	few	TRBV7-2	CASSPSRAGGEQYF	TGTGCCAGCAGCCCATCCCGTGCGGGCGGGGAGCAGTACTTC
.	TRBJ2-1	few	TRBV7-9	CASSLLGRTQTGGFF	TGTGCCAGCAGCTTGCTGGGACGGACCCAAACTGGGGGGTTCTTC
TRBD2	TRBJ2-1	.	TRBV4-3	CASSQGWLAGNQFF	TGCGCCAGCAGCCAAGGCTGGCTAGCGGGGAATCAGTTCTTC
.	TRBJ2-7	.	TRBV12-3/TRBV12-4	CASSPGGLEQYF	TGTGCCAGCAGTCCGGGGGGCCTCGAGCAGTACTTC
.	TRBJ2-7	.	TRBV5-1	CASSLAAGWGSYEQYF	TGCGCCAGCAGCTTGGCCGCAGGGTGGGGATCCTACGAGCAGTACTTC
.	TRBJ2-5	.	TRBV7-2	CASSDVVQETQYF	TGTGCCAGCAGCGACGTGGTCCAAGAGACCCAGTACTTC
.	TRBJ2-7	.	TRBV21-1	CASSKWSQGQGTYEQYF	TGTGCCAGCAGCAAATGGTCTCAGGGACAGGGGACCTACGAGCAGTACTTC
TRBD2	TRBJ2-3	.	TRBV5-1	CASSPGLGYSPDTQYF	TGCGCCAGCAGCCCTGGACTAGGGTACTCGCCAGATACGCAGTATTTT
.	TRBJ1-5	.	TRBV5-1	CASSLDGIANQPQHF	TGCGCCAGCAGCTTGGATGGGATAGCAAATCAGCCCCAGCATTTT
TRBD1	TRBJ2-3	.	TRBV29-1	CSVVGIFGTGDATDTQYF	TGCAGCGTCGTCGGTATATTTGGGACAGGGGATGCCACAGATACGCAGTATTTT
.	TRBJ2-7	.	TRBV30	CAWRTRGGLYEQYF	TGTGCCTGGAGGACACGAGGGGGGTTATACGAGCAGTACTTC
.	TRBJ1-1	.	TRBV30	CAWSRSDFEAFF	TGTGCCTGGAGTAGATCAGACTTTGAAGCTTTCTTT
TRBD2	TRBJ2-7	.	TRBV29-1	CSGTGTRREQYF	TGCAGCGGTACCGGGACTAGGAGGGAGCAGTACTTC
.	TRBJ1-5	few	TRBV29-1	CSVANSNSNQPQHF	TGCAGCGTTGCAAACAGTAATAGCAATCAGCCCCAGCATTTT
.	TRBJ1-4	few	TRBV29-1	CSAGQRNEKLFF	TGCAGCGCCGGACAGAGAAATGAAAAACTGTTTTTT
TRBD2	TRBJ2-3	.	TRBV7-2	CASRLRTSSPDTQYF	TGTGCCAGCAGACTTAGGACTAGCTCCCCAGATACGCAGTATTTT
.	TRBJ1-5	many	TRBV6-6	CASSRQGSMQPQHF	TGTGCCAGCAGTCGTCAGGGAAGTATGCAGCCCCAGCATTTT
.	TRBJ2-1	once	TRBV3-1	CASSQTRNEQFF	TGTGCCAGCAGCCAAACAAGGAATGAGCAGTTCTTC
TRBD2	TRBJ2-1	.	TRBV20-1	CSANLAGLYYEQFF	TGCAGTGCCAACCTAGCGGGGCTCTACTATGAGCAGTTCTTC
TRBD1	TRBJ2-1	few	TRBV9	CASSATGTGTYNEQFF	TGTGCCAGCAGCGCCACCGGGACAGGGACCTACAATGAGCAGTTCTTC
.	TRBJ2-7	.	TRBV29-1	CSVQVWNEQYF	TGCAGCGTTCAAGTATGGAACGAGCAGTACTTC
.	TRBJ2-1	.	TRBV7-2	CASSQSGGLPTYNEQFF	TGTGCCAGCAGCCAAAGTGGAGGGCTACCAACCTACAATGAGCAGTTCTTC